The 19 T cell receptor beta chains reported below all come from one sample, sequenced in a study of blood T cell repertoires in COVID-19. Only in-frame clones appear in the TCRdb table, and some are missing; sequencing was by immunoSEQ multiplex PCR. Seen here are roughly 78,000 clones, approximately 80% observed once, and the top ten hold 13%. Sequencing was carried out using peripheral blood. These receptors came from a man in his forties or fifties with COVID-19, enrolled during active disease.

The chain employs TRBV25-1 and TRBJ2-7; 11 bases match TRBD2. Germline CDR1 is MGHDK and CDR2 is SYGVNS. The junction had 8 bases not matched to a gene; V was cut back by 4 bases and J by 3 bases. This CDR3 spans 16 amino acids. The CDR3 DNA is TGTGCCAGCAGTGCGCGGGGAACTAGCGGGAGCTACGAGCAGTACTTC. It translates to CASSARGTSGSYEQYF.

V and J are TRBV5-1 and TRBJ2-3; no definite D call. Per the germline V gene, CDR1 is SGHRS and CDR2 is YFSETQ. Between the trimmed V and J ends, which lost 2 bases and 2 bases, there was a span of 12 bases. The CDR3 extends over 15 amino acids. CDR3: CASSFGGRYTDTQYF. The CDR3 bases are TGCGCCAGCAGCTTTGGCGGCAGATACACAGATACGCAGTATTTT.

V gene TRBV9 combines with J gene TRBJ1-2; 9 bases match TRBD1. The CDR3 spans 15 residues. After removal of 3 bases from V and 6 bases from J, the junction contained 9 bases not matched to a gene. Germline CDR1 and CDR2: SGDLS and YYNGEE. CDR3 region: CASSAQGAIGNGYTF. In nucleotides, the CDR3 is TGTGCCAGCAGCGCACAGGGGGCGATCGGGAATGGCTACACCTTC.

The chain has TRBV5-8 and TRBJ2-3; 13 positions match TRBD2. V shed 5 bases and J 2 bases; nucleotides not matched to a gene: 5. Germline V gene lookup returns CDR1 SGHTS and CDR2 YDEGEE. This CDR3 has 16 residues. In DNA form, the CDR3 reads TGTGCCAGCAGTTCGGGACTAGCGGGGACCACAGATACGCAGTATTTT. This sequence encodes CASSSGLAGTTDTQYF.

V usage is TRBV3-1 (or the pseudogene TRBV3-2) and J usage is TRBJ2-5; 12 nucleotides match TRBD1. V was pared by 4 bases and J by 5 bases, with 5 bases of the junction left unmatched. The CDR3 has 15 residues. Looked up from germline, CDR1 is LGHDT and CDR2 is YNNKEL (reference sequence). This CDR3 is CASSPGQGARETQYF. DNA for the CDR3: TGTGCCAGCAGCCCGGGACAGGGGGCACGGGAGACCCAGTACTTC.

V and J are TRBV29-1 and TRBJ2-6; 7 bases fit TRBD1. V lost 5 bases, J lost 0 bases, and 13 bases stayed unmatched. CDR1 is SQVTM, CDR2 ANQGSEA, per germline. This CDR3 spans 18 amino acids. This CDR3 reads CSVRDSAGGTSGANVLTF. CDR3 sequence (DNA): TGCAGCGTTCGGGACAGTGCAGGGGGTACCTCTGGGGCCAACGTCCTGACTTTC. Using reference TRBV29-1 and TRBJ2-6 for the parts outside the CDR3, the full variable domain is SAVISQKPSRDICQRGTSLTIQCQVDSQVTMMFWYRQQPGQSLTLIATANQGSEATYESGFVIDKFPISRPNLTFSTLTVSNMSPEDSSIYLCSVRDSAGGTSGANVLTFGAGSRLTVL.

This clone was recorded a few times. The DNA for the CDR3 is TGTGCCAGCAGGCCCACAGGGAACTCCTACAATGAGCAGTTCTTC. Encoded protein: CASRPTGNSYNEQFF. The chain employs TRBV7-3 and TRBJ2-1; possibly TRBD1 for D (6 bases). The CDR3 runs 15 residues. V gave up 6 bases and J gave up 0 bases, with 12 bases separating them. Looked up from germline, CDR1 is SGHTA and CDR2 is FQGTGA.

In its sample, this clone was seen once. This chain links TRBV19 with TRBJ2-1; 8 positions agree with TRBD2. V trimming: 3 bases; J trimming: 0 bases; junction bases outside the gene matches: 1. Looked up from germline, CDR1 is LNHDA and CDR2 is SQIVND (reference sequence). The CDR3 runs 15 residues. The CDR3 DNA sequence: TGTGCCAGTAGTATGAGCGGGAGCTCCTACAATGAGCAGTTCTTC. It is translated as CASSMSGSSYNEQFF.

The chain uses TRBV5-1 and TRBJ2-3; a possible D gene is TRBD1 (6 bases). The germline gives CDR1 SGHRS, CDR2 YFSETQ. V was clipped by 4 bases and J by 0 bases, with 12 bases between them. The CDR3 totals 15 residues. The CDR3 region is CASSPGQPSTDTQYF. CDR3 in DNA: TGCGCCAGCAGCCCTGGACAGCCTAGCACAGATACGCAGTATTTT.

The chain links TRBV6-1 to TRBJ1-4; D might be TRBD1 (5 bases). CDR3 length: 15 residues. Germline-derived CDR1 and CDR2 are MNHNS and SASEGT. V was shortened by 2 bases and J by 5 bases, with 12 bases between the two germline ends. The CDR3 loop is CASSEQSGRNEKLFF. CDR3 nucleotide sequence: TGTGCCAGCAGTGAACAGTCAGGGCGGAATGAAAAACTGTTTTTT.

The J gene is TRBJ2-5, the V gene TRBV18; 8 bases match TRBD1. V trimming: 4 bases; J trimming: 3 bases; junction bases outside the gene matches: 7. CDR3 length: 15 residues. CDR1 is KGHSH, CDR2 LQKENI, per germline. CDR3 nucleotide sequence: TGTGCCAGCTCACAGTCCCAGGGGGCTGAAGAGACCCAGTACTTC. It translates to CASSQSQGAEETQYF.

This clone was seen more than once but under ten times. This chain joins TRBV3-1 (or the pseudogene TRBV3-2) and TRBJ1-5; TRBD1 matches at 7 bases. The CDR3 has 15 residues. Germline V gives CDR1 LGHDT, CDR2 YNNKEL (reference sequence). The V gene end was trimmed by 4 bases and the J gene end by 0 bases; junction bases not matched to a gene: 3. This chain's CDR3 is CASSRGTVSNQPQHF. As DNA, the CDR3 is TGTGCCAGCAGCCGCGGGACAGTTAGCAATCAGCCCCAGCATTTT.

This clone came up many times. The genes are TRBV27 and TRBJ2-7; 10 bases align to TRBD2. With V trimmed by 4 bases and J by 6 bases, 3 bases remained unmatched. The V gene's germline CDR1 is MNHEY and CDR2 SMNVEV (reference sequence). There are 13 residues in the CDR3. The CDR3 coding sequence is TGTGCCAGCAGTTGGACTAGCGGTATCGAGCAGTACTTC. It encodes CASSWTSGIEQYF.

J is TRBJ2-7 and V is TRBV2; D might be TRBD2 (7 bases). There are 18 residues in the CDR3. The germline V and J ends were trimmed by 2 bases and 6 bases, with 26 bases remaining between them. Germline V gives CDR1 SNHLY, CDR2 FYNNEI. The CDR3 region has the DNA TGTGCCAGCAGTGAACGATCATTACAGGGAGGGCTTCGCCGCGAGCAGTACTTC. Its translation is CASSERSLQGGLRREQYF.

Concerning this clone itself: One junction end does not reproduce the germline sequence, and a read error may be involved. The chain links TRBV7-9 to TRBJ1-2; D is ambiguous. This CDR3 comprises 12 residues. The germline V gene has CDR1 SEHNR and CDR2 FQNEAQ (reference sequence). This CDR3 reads CASSLAPSTPLF. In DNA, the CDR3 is TGTGCCAGCAGCTTAGCCCCATCAACTCCACTCTTC. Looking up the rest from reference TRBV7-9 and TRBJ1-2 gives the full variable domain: DTGVSQNPRHKITKRGQNVTFRCDPISEHNRLYWYRQTLGQGPEFLTYFQNEAQLEKSRLLSDRFSAERPKGSFSTLEIQRTEQGDSAMYLCASSLAPSTPLFGSGTRLTVV.

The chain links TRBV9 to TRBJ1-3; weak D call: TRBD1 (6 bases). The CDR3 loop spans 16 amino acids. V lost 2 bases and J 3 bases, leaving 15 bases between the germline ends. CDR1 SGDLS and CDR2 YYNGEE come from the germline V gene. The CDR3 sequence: CASSVDSKVGGNTIYF. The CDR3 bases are TGTGCCAGCAGCGTGGACAGTAAGGTTGGTGGAAACACCATATATTTT.

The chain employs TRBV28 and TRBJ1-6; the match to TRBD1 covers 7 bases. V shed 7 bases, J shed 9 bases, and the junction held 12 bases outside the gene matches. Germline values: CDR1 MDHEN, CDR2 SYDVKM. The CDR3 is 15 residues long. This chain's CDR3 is CASTLPQGGTSPLHF. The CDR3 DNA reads TGTGCCAGCACCCTCCCCCAGGGGGGAACTTCACCCCTCCACTTT. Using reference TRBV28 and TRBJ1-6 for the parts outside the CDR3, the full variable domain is DVKVTQSSRYLVKRTGEKVFLECVQDMDHENMFWYRQDPGLGLRLIYFSYDVKMKEKGDIPEGYSVSREKKERFSLILESASTNQTSMYLCASTLPQGGTSPLHFGNGTRLTVT.

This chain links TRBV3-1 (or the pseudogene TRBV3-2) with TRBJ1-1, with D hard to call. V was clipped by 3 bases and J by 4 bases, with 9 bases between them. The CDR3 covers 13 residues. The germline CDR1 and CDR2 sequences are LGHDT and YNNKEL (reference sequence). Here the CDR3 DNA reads TGTGCCAGCAGCCAGAGGGCTAGCACTGAAGCTTTCTTT. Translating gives CASSQRASTEAFF.

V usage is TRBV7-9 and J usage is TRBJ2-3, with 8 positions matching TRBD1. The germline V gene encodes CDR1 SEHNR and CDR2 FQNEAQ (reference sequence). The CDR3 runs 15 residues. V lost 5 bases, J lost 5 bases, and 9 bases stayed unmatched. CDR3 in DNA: TGTGCCAGCAGCACAGAAGGACAGGGTGGAGATACGCAGTATTTT. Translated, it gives CASSTEGQGGDTQYF.